Listed below are T cell receptor beta chains from one sample, sequenced in a study of T cell responses to AZD1222 COVID-19 vaccine. Profiling relied on immunoSEQ multiplex PCR, and the TCRdb table lists in-frame clones only, not all of them. The sample records 50,000 to 85,000 clones, about four fifths being singletons. The sample here was peripheral blood, taken on day 0 of MenACWY control vaccination. The receptors were gathered from an adult in good health. The CDR3 runs from the conserved cysteine through the conserved F or W. The D gene is left open where the match is weak. Rows give clone size only sometimes, using once, few, many, or a class for an expanded clone.

v_gene: TRBV7-8
abundance: .
d_gene: .
len: 13
j_gene: TRBJ1-5
CDR3nt: TGTGCCAGCAGCTTGGGAGGGGATCAGCCCCAGCATTTT
CDR3aa: CASSLGGDQPQHF

v_gene: TRBV18
abundance: .
d_gene: TRBD2
len: 13
j_gene: TRBJ2-7
CDR3nt: TGTGCCAGCTCACCACGGGCGGGGGACGAGCAGTACTTC
CDR3aa: CASSPRAGDEQYF

v_gene: TRBV5-4
abundance: .
d_gene: TRBD1
len: 14
j_gene: TRBJ1-2
CDR3nt: TGTGCCAGCAAAAATTGGGGGACAGGGGACGGCTACACCTTC
CDR3aa: CASKNWGTGDGYTF

v_gene: TRBV19
abundance: .
d_gene: .
len: 15
j_gene: TRBJ1-2
CDR3nt: TGTGCCACACGGACAGCCGATTATGCTAACTATGGCTACACCTTC
CDR3aa: CATRTADYANYGYTF

v_gene: TRBV7-9
abundance: medium-sized
d_gene: .
len: 14
j_gene: TRBJ1-3
CDR3nt: TGTGCCAGCAGCCAGTTCCGTTCTGGAAACACCATATATTTT
CDR3aa: CASSQFRSGNTIYF

v_gene: TRBV7-9
abundance: .
d_gene: .
len: 12
j_gene: TRBJ1-2
CDR3nt: TGTGCCAGCAGCTTAACAGGGCTCGGCTACACCTTC
CDR3aa: CASSLTGLGYTF

v_gene: TRBV28
abundance: .
d_gene: .
len: 15
j_gene: TRBJ1-3
CDR3nt: TGTGCCAGCAGCTCCGGTGGTTACTCTGGAAACACCATATATTTT
CDR3aa: CASSSGGYSGNTIYF

v_gene: TRBV28
abundance: .
d_gene: TRBD1
len: 16
j_gene: TRBJ2-3
CDR3nt: TGTGCCAGCAGTTTGGACAGGGGAATTAGGACAGATACGCAGTATTTT
CDR3aa: CASSLDRGIRTDTQYF

v_gene: TRBV7-2
abundance: few
d_gene: TRBD2
len: 14
j_gene: TRBJ2-3
CDR3nt: TGTGCCAGCAGCTCGGGACTAGTGGCAGATACGCAGTATTTT
CDR3aa: CASSSGLVADTQYF

v_gene: TRBV5-1
abundance: once
d_gene: .
len: 17
j_gene: TRBJ1-4
CDR3nt: TGCGCCAGCAGCTTGGACAGAGGGCCATCTGCTAATGAAAAACTGTTTTTT
CDR3aa: CASSLDRGPSANEKLFF

v_gene: TRBV2
abundance: .
d_gene: .
len: 14
j_gene: TRBJ1-5
CDR3nt: TGTGCCAGCGGTGTTGACAGGTTCAATCAGCCCCAGCATTTT
CDR3aa: CASGVDRFNQPQHF

v_gene: TRBV5-1
abundance: few
d_gene: .
len: 13
j_gene: TRBJ2-7
CDR3nt: TGCGCCAGCAGCTGGGGATCTTACTACGAGCAGTACTTC
CDR3aa: CASSWGSYYEQYF

v_gene: TRBV28
abundance: .
d_gene: .
len: 15
j_gene: TRBJ2-1
CDR3nt: TGTGCCAGCAGTTTAAACGCTCCCGTTGGGAATGAGCAGTTCTTC
CDR3aa: CASSLNAPVGNEQFF

v_gene: TRBV7-9
abundance: .
d_gene: .
len: 14
j_gene: TRBJ2-5
CDR3nt: TGTGCCAGCAGCTCGGAGGGGCGGCAAGAGACCCAGTACTTC
CDR3aa: CASSSEGRQETQYF

v_gene: TRBV4-1
abundance: .
d_gene: TRBD1
len: 18
j_gene: TRBJ1-6
CDR3nt: TGCGCCAGCAGCCAAGATCCGACCGGACAGGCGACGCATTCACCCCTCCACTTT
CDR3aa: CASSQDPTGQATHSPLHF

v_gene: TRBV10-3
abundance: .
d_gene: .
len: 12
j_gene: TRBJ1-1
CDR3nt: TGTGCCATCAGTGAGTCCCAGACAGTCATTTTCTTT
CDR3aa: CAISESQTVIFF

v_gene: TRBV7-4
abundance: .
d_gene: .
len: 18
j_gene: TRBJ2-2
CDR3nt: TGTGCCAGCAGCCCCCAACTTCTTGACCTGTGGAAGGCCGGGGAGCTGTTTTTT
CDR3aa: CASSPQLLDLWKAGELFF

v_gene: TRBV19
abundance: .
d_gene: .
len: 15
j_gene: TRBJ1-1
CDR3nt: TGTGCCAGTAGGTCCCGGACAGAACCGAACACTGAAGCTTTCTTT
CDR3aa: CASRSRTEPNTEAFF

v_gene: TRBV7-8
abundance: .
d_gene: .
len: 13
j_gene: TRBJ2-7
CDR3nt: TGTGCCAGCAGCTTAGCAGCCAACTACGAGCAGTACTTC
CDR3aa: CASSLAANYEQYF

v_gene: TRBV4-1
abundance: .
d_gene: .
len: 18
j_gene: TRBJ1-2
CDR3nt: TGCGCCAGCAGCCAAGATTATTCCGGGACTTCGAGCAACTATGGCTACACCTTC
CDR3aa: CASSQDYSGTSSNYGYTF

v_gene: TRBV9
abundance: once
d_gene: .
len: 12
j_gene: TRBJ2-1
CDR3nt: TGTGCCAGCAGCCTGACTGACAATGAGCAGTTCTTC
CDR3aa: CASSLTDNEQFF

v_gene: TRBV20-1
abundance: .
d_gene: .
len: 11
j_gene: TRBJ2-1
CDR3nt: TGCAGTGCTAGCTCCCTGGCGGAGCAGTTCTTC
CDR3aa: CSASSLAEQFF

v_gene: TRBV7-2
abundance: .
d_gene: .
len: 13
j_gene: TRBJ1-2
CDR3nt: TGTGCCAGCAGCTTGAGCAGCTTCAGAGGCTACACCTTC
CDR3aa: CASSLSSFRGYTF

v_gene: TRBV12-3/TRBV12-4
abundance: once
d_gene: .
len: 12
j_gene: TRBJ1-5
CDR3nt: TGTGCCAGCAGTTTATCCGGGGGGCCCCAGCATTTT
CDR3aa: CASSLSGGPQHF

v_gene: TRBV28
abundance: few
d_gene: .
len: 13
j_gene: TRBJ1-2
CDR3nt: TGTGCCAGCAGTTTTTTACGGGGGGCGGGCTACACCTTC
CDR3aa: CASSFLRGAGYTF

v_gene: TRBV3-1/TRBV3-2
abundance: once
d_gene: .
len: 12
j_gene: TRBJ1-2
CDR3nt: TGTGCCAGCAGCCGGACGGACTATGGCTACACCTTC
CDR3aa: CASSRTDYGYTF

v_gene: TRBV6-5
abundance: few
d_gene: .
len: 15
j_gene: TRBJ2-3
CDR3nt: TGTGCCAGCACGTTAGAGTCCGCACTCACAGATACGCAGTATTTT
CDR3aa: CASTLESALTDTQYF

v_gene: TRBV6-5
abundance: .
d_gene: .
len: 13
j_gene: TRBJ1-1
CDR3nt: TGTGCCAGCAGTCCCGGACAGAACACTGAAGCTTTCTTT
CDR3aa: CASSPGQNTEAFF